What follows is one TCR beta chain and its context. Its antigen is not yet known. Per-nucleotide qualities are absent, and no much larger clonotype sits a single base away. The library came from the immunoSEQ multiplex PCR assay. TCRdb limited this immuneACCESS table to in-frame rearrangements with V and J called. A share of clones is missing; checked studies link under half to unresolved V genes, and the rest is unexplained. The sample contains some 120,000 clones, about 83% of them found a single time. The top ten clones comprise 12% of the sample. The entry originates in a study of control samples from healthy donors and cancer patients (TCRdb year 2020). There are 13 amino acids in the CDR3, from cysteine to phenylalanine inclusive. Solely the CDR3 DNA is kept, with 39 bases framed from the first base. As encoded in the germline V gene, CDR1 is SGHAT while CDR2 is FQNNGV. From V the trimming removes 5 bases and from J it removes 3 bases, while the gene matches leave 1 base of the junction unaccounted for.

The rearrangement combines TRBV11-2 with TRBJ2-1, with 7 central nucleotides matching TRBD2. Sequenced input: blood. This receptor was identified in a man aged 25 to 45 in good health. The DNA sequence is as follows: TGTGCCAGCAGCCCGGGGGGCTACAATGAGCAGTTCTTC. Protein translation: CASSPGGYNEQFF.